This TCR beta chain derives from a study of blood T cell repertoires in COVID-19. Study overall: Some COVID-19 samples were acute and others convalescent; all came from the United States, Italy and Spain. Sources were T cells, B-cell-depleted T cells, or PBMCs; the material itself was cDNA or gDNA.

Source study methods: Scientists estimated how many nucleated cells there were by amplifying reference gene primers. Profiling relied on immunoSEQ multiplex PCR, and the TCRdb table lists in-frame clones only, not all of them. Clone size and the V and J calls come from that table; the DNA yielded D and trimming. The sample holds 140,000 or so clones; around 86% are singletons and the top ten take less than 4.5%. The length of the CDR3 is 14 residues. Trimming took off 6 bases at V and 4 bases at J, with 16 bases between the two ends. CDR1 and CDR2 (germline): MDHEN, SYDVKM. The TCR was taken from an elderly woman with acute or convalescent COVID-19. Sample: peripheral blood. The V and J genes are TRBV28 and TRBJ2-7, with D uncertain. The CDR3 bases are TGTGCCAGCAGCTCGGCTCTTGCGGTGTACGAGCAGTACTTC. Its translation is CASSSALAVYEQYF. Variable domain in full (rest from reference TRBV28 and TRBJ2-7): DVKVTQSSRYLVKRTGEKVFLECVQDMDHENMFWYRQDPGLGLRLIYFSYDVKMKEKGDIPEGYSVSREKKERFSLILESASTNQTSMYLCASSSALAVYEQYFGPGTRLTVT.